Presented here are 28 T cell receptor beta chains from one specimen sequenced in a study of T-cell reconstitution after alpha-beta-depleted transplantation in children (dated by TCRdb to between 2015 and 2016). The library was generated by PCR. Sequenced on an Illumina HiSeq 2500. To normalize quantification of the TCRbeta repertoire, the TCR libraries were built with molecular barcoding that relied on unique molecular identifiers. TCRdb reanalyzed the raw reads on its own, using fastp at Q25 for trimming and MiXCR for clone calling, and kept in-frame beta chains. Entries that share a CDR3 protein sequence are merged under the most common genes and DNA. The table for this sample lists about 580,000 distinct CDR3 sequences; under 30% of them were counted only once. Approximately 14% of the sample is held by the ten biggest clonotypes. This specimen's treatment or condition label, interpreted: allogeneic hematopoietic cell transplantation with graft depleted of TCRalphabeta T cells and CD19 B cells.

The sample consisted of PBMCs, mostly from graft donor cells, taken 360 days after TCRalphabeta/CD19-depleted stem cell transplant. The source is a boy under three years old who had a stem cell transplant for acute myeloid leukemia, so the T cells may come from the graft donor.

This clonotype was recorded only once. The chain couples TRBV5-1 to TRBJ2-1; 9 bases are shared with TRBD2. The CDR3 spans 19 residues. CDR1 and CDR2 from the germline V gene are SGHRS and YFSETQ. J gave up 0 bases and V 0 bases, and 10 bases lay outside the gene matches. CDR3 protein: CASSLEGRAGGLSYNEQFF. CDR3 nucleotides: TGCGCCAGCAGCTTGGAGGGGCGAGCGGGGGGCCTCTCCTACAATGAGCAGTTCTTC.

This clonotype was observed a few times. This sequence joins TRBV20-1 and TRBJ2-3; TRBD2 aligns across 14 bases. After removal of 4 bases from V and 2 bases from J, the junction contained 8 bases not matched to a gene. This CDR3 comprises 17 residues. Germline lookup yields CDR1 DFQATT and CDR2 SNEGSKA (reference sequence). CDR3 sequence reads: CSATRTSGGPPTDTQYF. Written as DNA, the CDR3 is TGCAGTGCTACCCGGACTAGCGGGGGGCCACCCACAGATACGCAGTATTTT.

V usage is TRBV7-9 and J usage is TRBJ2-3; either TRBD1 or TRBD2 may supply D (5 bases each). The germline V gene encodes CDR1 SEHNR and CDR2 FQNEAQ (reference sequence). The CDR3 extends over 13 amino acids. V gave up 4 bases and J gave up 3 bases, with 8 bases separating them. CDR3 DNA: TGTGCCAGCAGCTGGGACCCGACAGATACGCAGTATTTT. Amino acids: CASSWDPTDTQYF.

The V and J genes are TRBV29-1 and TRBJ1-3, with D hard to call. The germline V gene encodes CDR1 SQVTM and CDR2 ANQGSEA. The CDR3 spans 13 residues. V dropped 8 bases and J dropped 2 bases, with 13 bases sitting between them. The CDR3 nucleotides are TGCAGCTGCCGAACAGCGACTGGAAACACCATATATTTT. Translation gives CSCRTATGNTIYF.

This clonotype was seen at least ten times. The V gene is TRBV20-1, the J gene TRBJ2-7; D unresolved. The germline V and J ends were trimmed by 3 bases and 2 bases, with 8 bases remaining between them. CDR1 DFQATT and CDR2 SNEGSKA come from the germline V gene (reference sequence). The CDR3 length is 12 residues. The CDR3, as DNA: TGCAGTGCTAGTTGGCAGCCCTACGAGCAGTACGTC. It translates to CSASWQPYEQYV.

This clonotype was counted a few times. This chain uses TRBV18 with TRBJ2-5; D remains unclear. With 9 bases removed from V and 1 base from J, the gap between germline ends came to 18 bases. Germline CDR1 KGHSH, CDR2 LQKENI. The CDR3 runs 15 residues. CDR3 protein: CASSPPSVIQETQYF. The CDR3 DNA follows: TGTGCCAGTTCTCCCCCTTCAGTAATCCAAGAGACCCAGTACTTC.

The rearrangement links TRBV4-2 to TRBJ2-5; TRBD2 might be the D (6 bases). Germline values: CDR1 LGHNA, CDR2 YNFKEQ. The CDR3 extends over 18 amino acids. The V gene lost 5 bases and the J gene lost 5 bases, with 27 bases spanning the gap. The CDR3 here is CASSYSSFGGGRLETQYF. The CDR3 DNA reads as TGTGCCAGCAGCTACTCATCCTTCGGGGGTGGCAGGCTGGAGACCCAGTACTTC.

The chain has TRBV6-4 and TRBJ2-1; 11 bases match TRBD2. Trimming cost V 4 bases and J 6 bases; bases outside gene matches: 8. Germline V lookup: CDR1 MRHNA, CDR2 SNTAGT. This CDR3 has 16 amino acids. This CDR3 reads CASSGMGLAVPNEQFF. CDR3 DNA sequence: TGTGCCAGCAGTGGTATGGGACTAGCGGTCCCCAATGAGCAGTTCTTC.

The V call is TRBV20-1, the J call TRBJ1-5; D is ambiguous. This CDR3 is 13 amino acids long. The V gene's germline CDR1 is DFQATT and CDR2 SNEGSKA (reference sequence). V was pared by 3 bases and J by 4 bases, with 10 bases between. The CDR3 coding sequence is TGCAGTGCTAGTGGATCGGGGAATCAGCCCCAGCATTTT. It translates to CSASGSGNQPQHF.

At least ten counts were recorded for this clonotype. The genes are TRBV20-1 and TRBJ1-5; a possible D gene is TRBD1 (6 bases). The CDR3 contains 14 residues. Germline values: CDR1 DFQATT, CDR2 SNEGSKA (reference sequence). V was clipped by 6 bases and J by 5 bases, with 17 bases between them. CDR3 in amino acids: CSATRTAVYQPQHF. CDR3 nucleotide sequence: TGCAGTGCGACCAGGACAGCCGTGTATCAGCCCCAGCATTTT.

This chain links TRBV20-1 with TRBJ1-2; 9 bases are a match to TRBD1. Per the germline V gene, CDR1 is DFQATT and CDR2 is SNEGSKA (reference sequence). The CDR3 runs 15 residues. With 1 base clipped from V and 1 base from J, the junction kept 4 bases outside the gene matches. This CDR3 is CSARGPGQGNYGYTF. The DNA for the CDR3 is TGCAGTGCTAGAGGTCCGGGACAGGGTAACTATGGCTACACCTTC.

Many counts were recorded for this clonotype. J is TRBJ1-1 and V is TRBV7-8, with D tentatively TRBD1 (6 bases). The length of the CDR3 is 15 residues. Trimming cost V 3 bases and J 5 bases, with 16 bases left between them. Germline CDR1 SGHVS, CDR2 FQNEAQ. The CDR3 DNA reads TGTGCCAGCAGCTTTGGGGGCTTAGGTAGGACTGAAGCTTTCTTT. This encodes CASSFGGLGRTEAFF.

The chain recombines TRBV21-1 with TRBJ2-7; whether TRBD1, the table's D call, matches the DNA was not checked. TRBV21-1 constitutes a pseudogene. The CDR3 loop spans 13 amino acids. The CDR3 DNA reads TGTGCCAGCAGCATCAGGGGCGGCTACGAGCAGTACGTC. Translation gives CASSIRGGYEQYV.

This clonotype occurred a few times. The CDR3, as DNA: TGTGCCAGCAGCTCCCCGGGCCCCTACGAGCAGTACTTC. This translates into CASSSPGPYEQYF. J is TRBJ2-7 and V is TRBV7-2, with unresolved D. The CDR3 consists of 13 residues. Germline CDR1 and CDR2: SGHTA and FQGNSA. With 4 bases removed from V and 2 bases from J, the gap between germline ends came to 9 bases.

This clonotype appeared once. The chain links TRBV20-1 to TRBJ1-1, with 8 bases aligning to TRBD1. Trimming at V came to 1 base and at J to 0 bases, leaving 7 bases not matched to a gene. Germline V CDR1 and CDR2: DFQATT, SNEGSKA (reference sequence). This CDR3 spans 16 amino acids. The CDR3 coding sequence is TGCAGTGCTAGAGGGCAGGGGGCCTTGATGAACACTGAAGCTTTCTTT. It codes for CSARGQGALMNTEAFF.

This chain links TRBV10-2 with TRBJ1-2; D gene ambiguous. CDR1 and CDR2 (germline): WSHSY, SAAADI. Deletions cut 6 bases from V and 0 bases from J, with 5 bases between. The CDR3 runs to 12 residues. In nucleotides, the CDR3 is TGCGCCAGCAGGGAAGCTAACTATGGCTACACCTTC. Protein product: CASREANYGYTF.

Ten or more counts support this clonotype. This chain uses TRBV7-2 with TRBJ2-1, with D perhaps matching TRBD2 (7 bases). The CDR3 loop spans 12 amino acids. Germline V gene sequence: CDR1 SGHTA, CDR2 FQGNSA. Trimming left V 5 bases short and J 11 bases short, with 13 bases between. CDR3 in amino acids: CASSAGATKQFF. CDR3 nucleotide sequence: TGTGCCAGCAGCGCGGGGGCTACTAAGCAGTTCTTC.

This clonotype has a handful of counts. CDR3 loop: CASSLGPGEGYGYTF. DNA for the CDR3: TGTGCCAGCAGCTTGGGGCCGGGAGAAGGCTATGGCTACACCTTC. The V gene is TRBV5-5, the J gene TRBJ1-2; D not resolved. The ends were cut back, 0 bases at V and 4 bases at J, with 13 bases in the middle. CDR1 SGHKS and CDR2 YYEKEE come from the germline V gene (reference sequence). This CDR3 has 15 amino acids.

There are a few counts of this clonotype. The gene calls are TRBV7-3 and TRBJ2-3, with 14 bases aligning to TRBD2. Germline-derived CDR1 and CDR2 are SGHTA and FQGTGA. The CDR3 is 18 residues long. The V and J ends lost 3 bases and 2 bases, in that order; junction bases with no gene match: 7. This chain's CDR3 is CASSFGTSGGSNTDTQYF. The CDR3 DNA follows: TGTGCCAGCAGCTTCGGGACTAGCGGGGGATCTAACACAGATACGCAGTATTTT.

The chain uses TRBV28 and TRBJ2-5; possibly TRBD1 for D (6 bases). The CDR3 is 15 residues long. V shed 2 bases and J shed 4 bases, with 14 bases lying between them. Germline V gene data show CDR1 as MDHEN and CDR2 as SYDVKM. The CDR3 bases are TGTGCCAGCAGTTTAGGGGACATCTATGGAGAGACCCAGTACTTC. It codes for CASSLGDIYGETQYF.

This clonotype has ten or more counts. The V gene is TRBV5-1, the J gene TRBJ1-2; weak D call: TRBD1 (5 bases). The CDR3 is 15 amino acids. Trimming left V 0 bases short and J 5 bases short, with 14 bases between. Germline lookup yields CDR1 SGHRS and CDR2 YFSETQ. The CDR3 region has the DNA TGCGCCAGCAGCTTGGAGAACCCAGGGAGATATGGCTACACCTTC. It encodes CASSLENPGRYGYTF.

This clonotype was seen ten or more times. CDR3 nucleotides: TGTGCCAGCAGCGTAGGACAAACCAATGAGCAGTTCTTC. It yields the protein CASSVGQTNEQFF. The rearrangement joins TRBV9 to TRBJ2-1; no reliable D call. CDR1 is SGDLS and CDR2 is YYNGEE in the germline V gene. The V end was cut by 0 bases, the J end by 6 bases, with 7 bases between. This CDR3 has 13 amino acids.

This clonotype was counted only a few times. The chain joins TRBV9 to TRBJ2-2, with D unclear. The CDR3 consists of 12 residues. Trimming took 3 bases from V and 11 from J, leaving 11 bases between them. The germline V gene has CDR1 SGDLS and CDR2 YYNGEE. DNA for the CDR3: TGTGCCAGCAGCGACCCCCGATTCGAGCTGTTTTTT. Translating it yields CASSDPRFELFF.

This clonotype was detected a few times. The chain is built from TRBV15 and TRBJ2-7, with unresolved D. Germline V gene data show CDR1 as LNHNV and CDR2 as YYDKDF (reference sequence). The V end lost 2 bases, the J end lost 6 bases, and 5 bases lay between the germline ends. This CDR3 contains 11 residues. This chain's CDR3 is CATSRSGEQYV. CDR3 DNA: TGTGCCACCAGCAGATCTGGCGAGCAGTACGTC.

This clonotype was found a few times. V and J are TRBV14 and TRBJ2-5, with 8 bases aligning to TRBD2. The V segment lost 0 bases and the J segment 0 bases; nucleotides outside the gene matches: 3. This CDR3 has 16 residues. Germline CDR1 and CDR2: SGHDN and FVKESK. CDR3 loop: CASSQDIAGYQETQYF. The CDR3 nucleotides are TGTGCCAGCAGCCAAGATATAGCGGGGTACCAAGAGACCCAGTACTTC.

This clonotype was counted between two and nine times. The CDR3 DNA follows: TGCAGCACCGCACCTCACACTGAAGCTTTCTTT. Translation gives CSTAPHTEAFF. The V gene is TRBV20-1, the J gene TRBJ1-1; D uncertain. The CDR3 is 11 amino acids. Germline V gives CDR1 DFQATT, CDR2 SNEGSKA (reference sequence).

V and J are TRBV27 and TRBJ2-1; a weak D match, TRBD1 (7 bases). V lost 0 bases to trimming and J lost 6 bases, with 18 bases between them. Germline V gene data show CDR1 as MNHEY and CDR2 as SMNVEV (reference sequence). The CDR3 runs 17 residues. This chain's CDR3 is CASSLSRGTATVNEQFF. DNA of the CDR3: TGTGCCAGCAGTTTATCACGGGGGACAGCCACAGTCAATGAGCAGTTCTTC.

This clonotype was recorded at least ten times. The V gene is TRBV20-1, the J gene TRBJ2-1, with a tentative D call TRBD1 (5 bases). The CDR3 runs to 14 residues. V was clipped by 2 bases and J by 4 bases, with 12 bases between them. Germline lookup yields CDR1 DFQATT and CDR2 SNEGSKA (reference sequence). In DNA form, the CDR3 reads TGCAGTGCTAGAAGGCAGGGCCTGTACAATGAGCAGTTCTTC. This translates into CSARRQGLYNEQFF.